This entry lists 20 T cell receptor beta chains sequenced from one sample in a study of blood T cell repertoires in COVID-19 (dated by TCRdb to between 2020 and 2021). The protocol used for the library was the immunoSEQ multiplex PCR assay. Imported from immuneACCESS, the table was reduced by TCRdb to in-frame sequences with V and J called. These copies leave out some clones; in studies compared against another copy, an unresolved V gene accounts for under half, and the cause of the remainder is not known. This sample is represented by about 220,000 clones; over 75% of them were singletons. The biggest ten clones account for 9.5% to 15% of the sample. The sample consisted of peripheral blood. The source of these receptors is a human donor in a cohort sampled during active COVID-19.

The V call is TRBV6-2 or TRBV6-3, the J call TRBJ1-6, with a weak D call TRBD1 (6 bases). Germline CDR1 is MNHEY and CDR2 is SVGEGT. This CDR3 has 15 residues. Deletions cut 4 bases from V and 7 bases from J, with 14 bases between. CDR3 region: CASSWLQGRNSPLHF. The CDR3 region has the DNA TGTGCCAGCAGTTGGTTACAGGGAAGAAATTCACCCCTCCACTTT.

The chain recombines TRBV4-3 with TRBJ2-1; a weak D match, TRBD2 (5 bases). The ends were cut back, 3 bases at V and 9 bases at J, with 12 bases in the middle. Germline assignment: CDR1 LGHNA and CDR2 YSLEER. The CDR3 spans 13 residues. The CDR3 reads CASSHYDRGEQFF. The CDR3 DNA reads TGCGCCAGCAGCCATTATGACCGGGGTGAGCAGTTCTTC.

The chain joins TRBV6-4 to TRBJ2-1; TRBD2 might be the D (5 bases). V was shortened by 2 bases and J by 5 bases, with 10 bases between the two germline ends. CDR1 MRHNA and CDR2 SNTAGT come from the germline V gene. The CDR3 sequence is 14 residues long. CDR3 sequence: CASSDGEQHNEQFF. DNA for the CDR3: TGTGCCAGCAGTGACGGGGAGCAACACAATGAGCAGTTCTTC.

The gene calls are TRBV19 and TRBJ2-5; D remains ambiguous. The CDR3 totals 14 residues. The V gene lost 4 bases and the J gene lost 4 bases, with 13 bases spanning the gap. CDR1 is LNHDA, CDR2 SQIVND, per germline (reference sequence). The CDR3 loop is CASSTRQYRETQYF. The CDR3 nucleotides read TGTGCCAGTAGTACCCGCCAGTACCGAGAGACCCAGTACTTC.

There are a few counts of this clone. This sequence joins TRBV7-9 and TRBJ1-1, with D perhaps TRBD1 (5 bases). The CDR3 runs to 18 residues. Germline CDR1 and CDR2: SEHNR and FQNEAQ (reference sequence). Trimming shortened V by 6 bases and J by 0 bases, and 23 bases separated the two germline ends. The CDR3 here is CASSGDLGDLWMNTEAFF. The CDR3 DNA follows: TGTGCCAGCAGTGGCGATTTGGGGGACTTATGGATGAACACTGAAGCTTTCTTT.

This clone was seen a handful of times. This chain links TRBV7-2 with TRBJ1-3, with D perhaps matching TRBD1 (6 bases). V was clipped by 1 base and J by 0 bases, with 7 bases between them. CDR3 size: 15 residues. Germline-derived CDR1 and CDR2 are SGHTA and FQGNSA. As DNA, the CDR3 is TGTGCCAGCAGCTTAGACAGGGCCTCTGGAAACACCATATATTTT. The encoded protein is CASSLDRASGNTIYF.

The chain has TRBV5-4 and TRBJ1-4; TRBD1 might be the D (6 bases). Trimming removed 0 bases from V and 0 bases from J, with 15 bases in between. The CDR3 is 18 amino acids. The germline CDR1 and CDR2 sequences are SGHNT and YYREEE (reference sequence). CDR3: CASSLDPGHLTTNEKLFF. CDR3 DNA: TGTGCCAGCAGCTTGGATCCGGGACATCTTACAACTAATGAAAAACTGTTTTTT.

V gene TRBV7-8 combines with J gene TRBJ1-5, with TRBD1 matching over 7 bases. There are 13 residues in the CDR3. J was trimmed by 7 bases and V by 5 bases; bases with no gene match: 5. Germline V gene sequence: CDR1 SGHVS, CDR2 FQNEAQ. CDR3 in DNA: TGTGCCAGCAGCCAGGGGACAGAGCAGCCCCAGCATTTT. Protein sequence: CASSQGTEQPQHF.

The rearrangement links TRBV7-9 to TRBJ2-3; TRBD2 matches 10 bases. This CDR3 is built from 18 residues. J lost 5 bases, V lost 4 bases, and 15 bases had no gene match. Looked up from germline, CDR1 is SEHNR and CDR2 is FQNEAQ (reference sequence). DNA for the CDR3: TGTGCCAGCAGCTCTCAAAGCGGGAGGGCGGGGCCAAAAGATACGCAGTATTTT. It is translated as CASSSQSGRAGPKDTQYF.

J is TRBJ2-1 and V is TRBV18; 8 bases are shared with TRBD2. CDR1 KGHSH and CDR2 LQKENI come from the germline V gene. This CDR3 is 15 amino acids long. After removal of 6 bases from V and 5 bases from J, the junction contained 9 bases not matched to a gene. The CDR3 nucleotides are TGTGCCAGCTCCCGAGAGACTAGCGTTGACAATGAGCAGTTCTTC. This gives the protein CASSRETSVDNEQFF.

This clone was seen repeatedly, ten times or more. The J gene is TRBJ2-1, the V gene TRBV27, with 9 bases that match TRBD2. CDR3 length equals 14 residues. The J segment lost 4 bases and the V segment lost 8 bases, leaving 6 bases of the junction unmatched. Germline-derived CDR1 and CDR2 are MNHEY and SMNVEV (reference sequence). This chain's CDR3 is CASGRAGGYNEQFF. CDR3 coding DNA: TGTGCCAGCGGTAGAGCGGGGGGTTACAATGAGCAGTTCTTC.

The chain couples TRBV7-2 to TRBJ1-1; no definite D call. The V and J ends lost 5 bases and 0 bases respectively, with 10 bases between them. The CDR3 has 14 amino acids. Germline V gives CDR1 SGHTA, CDR2 FQGNSA. CDR3 coding DNA: TGTGCCAGCAGCGCAAAGAGGCTGAACACTGAAGCTTTCTTT. Protein product: CASSAKRLNTEAFF.

This clone was seen only once. V is TRBV19 and J is TRBJ1-2, with D hard to call. Germline assignment: CDR1 LNHDA and CDR2 SQIVND (reference sequence). The ends were cut back, 4 bases at V and 4 bases at J, with 10 bases in the middle. There are 13 residues in the CDR3. The chain's CDR3 is CASSNREGYGYTF. Here the CDR3 DNA reads TGTGCCAGTAGTAACCGGGAGGGCTATGGCTACACCTTC. The full variable domain, its missing parts supplied by reference TRBV19 and TRBJ1-2, is DGGITQSPKYLFRKEGQNVTLSCEQNLNHDAMYWYRQDPGQGLRLIYYSQIVNDFQKGDIAEGYSVSREKKESFPLTVTSAQKNPTAFYLCASSNREGYGYTFGSGTRLTVV.

The chain links TRBV2 to TRBJ2-1, with D possibly TRBD2 on 5 matching bases. The germline gives CDR1 SNHLY, CDR2 FYNNEI. The germline V and J ends were trimmed by 7 bases and 0 bases, with 13 bases remaining between them. The CDR3 runs to 15 residues. Here the CDR3 DNA reads TGTGCCAGCACCAGGACTGCTGGCTCCTACAATGAGCAGTTCTTC. Protein sequence: CASTRTAGSYNEQFF.

This chain joins TRBV27 and TRBJ1-2, with 12 bases matching TRBD1. The CDR3 is 18 residues long. From germline, CDR1 is MNHEY and CDR2 SMNVEV (reference sequence). V was pared by 6 bases and J by 5 bases, with 16 bases of the junction left unmatched. This CDR3 reads CASSPRSPGTGGWYGYTF. CDR3 nucleotides: TGTGCCAGCAGCCCTAGATCTCCCGGGACAGGGGGCTGGTATGGCTACACCTTC.

The chain employs TRBV11-2 and TRBJ2-1; D is unresolved. V gave up 0 bases and J gave up 12 bases, with 12 bases separating them. Germline values: CDR1 SGHAT, CDR2 FQNNGV. The CDR3 length is 13 residues. CDR3 sequence (DNA): TGTGCCAGCAGCTTAGATCAGACTGCCGCGCAGTTCTTC. Translation gives CASSLDQTAAQFF.

This clone appeared a few times. The chain links TRBV5-1 to TRBJ1-2; D is unresolved. The CDR3 is 15 amino acids. V lost 1 base and J lost 0, with 10 bases in between. CDR1 is SGHRS and CDR2 is YFSETQ in the germline V gene. The CDR3 nucleotides are TGCGCCAGCAGCTTGCACACCGATCCTAACTATGGCTACACCTTC. Translated, it gives CASSLHTDPNYGYTF.

The V gene is TRBV5-6, the J gene TRBJ2-1; TRBD2 matches at 11 bases. Per the germline V gene, CDR1 is SGHDT and CDR2 is YYEEEE. Germline trimming cut 3 bases from V and 2 bases from J; bases unmatched to any gene: 7. There are 17 residues in the CDR3. CDR3 DNA: TGTGCCAGCAGCTCCTACCGACTAGCGGGGACCTACAATGAGCAGTTCTTC. It is translated as CASSSYRLAGTYNEQFF.

The table lists this clone with a few counts. CDR3 region: CASRSTGATNEKLFF. In DNA, the CDR3 is TGTGCCAGCAGGAGTACAGGAGCAACTAATGAAAAACTGTTTTTT. The V call is TRBV5-6, the J call TRBJ1-4, with a weak D call TRBD1 (5 bases). The CDR3 is 15 amino acids. The V gene lost 5 bases and the J gene lost 0 bases, with 11 bases spanning the gap. The V gene's germline CDR1 is SGHDT and CDR2 YYEEEE.

V usage is TRBV11-2 and J usage is TRBJ1-3; D not certain. In germline, CDR1 is SGHAT, CDR2 FQNNGV. The CDR3 runs 13 residues. V was cut by 2 bases and J by 8 bases, with 10 bases left in between. The CDR3 sequence: CASSLRSVDTIYF. CDR3 coding DNA: TGTGCCAGCAGCTTACGGTCCGTGGACACCATATATTTT.